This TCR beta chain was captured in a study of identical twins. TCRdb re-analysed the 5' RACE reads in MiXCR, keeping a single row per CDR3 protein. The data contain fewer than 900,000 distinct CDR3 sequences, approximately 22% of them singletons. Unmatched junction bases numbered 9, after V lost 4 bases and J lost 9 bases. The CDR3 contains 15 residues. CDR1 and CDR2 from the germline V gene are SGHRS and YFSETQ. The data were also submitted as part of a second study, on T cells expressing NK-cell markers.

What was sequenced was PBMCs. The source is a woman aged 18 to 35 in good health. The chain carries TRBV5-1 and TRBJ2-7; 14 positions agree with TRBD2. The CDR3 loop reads CASSVGLAGGIGQYF. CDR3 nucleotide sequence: TGCGCCAGCAGCGTAGGACTAGCGGGGGGAATCGGGCAGTACTTC.